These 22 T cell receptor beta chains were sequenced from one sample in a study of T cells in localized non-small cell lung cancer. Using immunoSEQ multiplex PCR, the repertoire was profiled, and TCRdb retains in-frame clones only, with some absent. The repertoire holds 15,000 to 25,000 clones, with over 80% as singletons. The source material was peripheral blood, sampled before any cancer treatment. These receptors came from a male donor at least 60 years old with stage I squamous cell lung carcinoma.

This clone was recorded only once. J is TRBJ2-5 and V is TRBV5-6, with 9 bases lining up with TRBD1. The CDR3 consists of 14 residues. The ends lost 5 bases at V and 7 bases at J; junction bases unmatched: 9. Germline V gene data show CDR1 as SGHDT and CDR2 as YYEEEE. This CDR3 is CASRSDRGRGTQYF. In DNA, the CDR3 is TGTGCCAGCAGATCGGACAGGGGTCGTGGGACCCAGTACTTC.

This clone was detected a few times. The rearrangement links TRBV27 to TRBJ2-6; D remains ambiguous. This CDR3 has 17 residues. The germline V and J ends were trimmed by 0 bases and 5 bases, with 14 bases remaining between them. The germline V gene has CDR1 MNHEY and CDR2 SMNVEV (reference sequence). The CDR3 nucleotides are TGTGCCAGCAGTTTATCAGGGCAGACCCTGTGGGCCAACGTCCTGACTTTC. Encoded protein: CASSLSGQTLWANVLTF.

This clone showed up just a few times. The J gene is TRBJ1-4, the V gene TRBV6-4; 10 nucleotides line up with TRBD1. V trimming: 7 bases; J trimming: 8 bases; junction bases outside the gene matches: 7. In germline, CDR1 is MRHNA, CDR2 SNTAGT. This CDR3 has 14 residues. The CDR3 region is CASTATGGWEKLFF. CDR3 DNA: TGTGCCAGCACCGCGACAGGGGGCTGGGAAAAACTGTTTTTT.

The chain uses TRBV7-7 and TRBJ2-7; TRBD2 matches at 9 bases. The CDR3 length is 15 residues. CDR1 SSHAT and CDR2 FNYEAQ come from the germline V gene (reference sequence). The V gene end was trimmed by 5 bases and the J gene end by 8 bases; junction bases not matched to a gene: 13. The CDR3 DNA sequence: TGTGCCAGCAGCGCGACCATAGCGGGAGCTTCCCAGCAGTACTTC. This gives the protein CASSATIAGASQQYF.

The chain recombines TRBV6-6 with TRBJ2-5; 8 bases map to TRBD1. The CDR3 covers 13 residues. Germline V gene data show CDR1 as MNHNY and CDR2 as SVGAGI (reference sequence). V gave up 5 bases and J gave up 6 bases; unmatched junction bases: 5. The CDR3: CASSRQGRQTQYF. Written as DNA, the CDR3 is TGTGCCAGCAGTCGACAGGGGAGACAGACCCAGTACTTC.

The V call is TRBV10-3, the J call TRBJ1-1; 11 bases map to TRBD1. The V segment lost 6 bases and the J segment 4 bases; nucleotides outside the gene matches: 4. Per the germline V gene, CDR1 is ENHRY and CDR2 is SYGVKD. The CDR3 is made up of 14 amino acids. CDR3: CAIRGTGGITEAFF. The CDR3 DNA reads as TGTGCCATCAGGGGGACAGGGGGAATCACTGAAGCTTTCTTT.

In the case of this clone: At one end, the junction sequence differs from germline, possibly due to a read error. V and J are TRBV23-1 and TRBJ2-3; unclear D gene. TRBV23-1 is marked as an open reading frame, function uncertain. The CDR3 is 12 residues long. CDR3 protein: CASSQSPSLQDF. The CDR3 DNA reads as TGCGCCAGCAGTCAAAGCCCGTCCCTACAAGATTTT.

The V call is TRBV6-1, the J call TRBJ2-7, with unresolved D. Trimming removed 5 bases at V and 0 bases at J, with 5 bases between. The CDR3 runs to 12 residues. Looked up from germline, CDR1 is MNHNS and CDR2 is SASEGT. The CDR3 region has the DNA TGTGCCAGCAGTTTTTTCTCCTACGAGCAGTACTTC. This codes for CASSFFSYEQYF.

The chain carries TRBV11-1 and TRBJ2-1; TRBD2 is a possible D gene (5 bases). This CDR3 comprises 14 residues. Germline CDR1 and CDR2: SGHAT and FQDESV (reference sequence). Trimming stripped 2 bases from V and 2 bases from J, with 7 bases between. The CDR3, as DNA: TGTGCCAGCAGCTTACCGGGGACCTACAATGAGCAGTTCTTC. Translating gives CASSLPGTYNEQFF.

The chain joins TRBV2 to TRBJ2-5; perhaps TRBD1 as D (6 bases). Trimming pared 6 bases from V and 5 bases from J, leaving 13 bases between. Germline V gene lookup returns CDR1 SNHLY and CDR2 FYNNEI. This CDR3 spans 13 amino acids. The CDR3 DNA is TGTGCCAGCAGGTCAACAGGGTTGGAGACCCAGTACTTC. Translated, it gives CASRSTGLETQYF. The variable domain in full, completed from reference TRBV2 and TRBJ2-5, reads EPEVTQTPSHQVTQMGQEVILRCVPISNHLYFYWYRQILGQKVEFLVSFYNNEISEKSEIFDDQFSVERPDGSNFTLKIRSTKLEDSAMYFCASRSTGLETQYFGPGTRLLVL.

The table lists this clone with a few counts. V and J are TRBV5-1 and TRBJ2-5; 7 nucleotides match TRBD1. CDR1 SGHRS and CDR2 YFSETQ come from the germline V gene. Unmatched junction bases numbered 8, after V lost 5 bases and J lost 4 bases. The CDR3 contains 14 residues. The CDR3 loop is CASSKGAGGETQYF. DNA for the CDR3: TGCGCCAGCAGTAAGGGGGCAGGGGGAGAGACCCAGTACTTC.

CDR3 in DNA: TGTGCCACCAGGGGGGACACTGAAGCTTTCTTT. Its translation: CATRGDTEAFF. The chain combines TRBV2 with TRBJ1-1; 7 bases map to TRBD1. With 10 bases clipped from V and 3 bases from J, the junction kept 2 bases outside the gene matches. Germline lookup yields CDR1 SNHLY and CDR2 FYNNEI. This CDR3 is built from 11 residues.

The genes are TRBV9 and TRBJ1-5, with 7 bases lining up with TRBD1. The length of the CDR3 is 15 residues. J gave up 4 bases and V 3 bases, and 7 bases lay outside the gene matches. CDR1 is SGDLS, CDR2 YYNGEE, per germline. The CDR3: CASSGGGQTNQPQHF. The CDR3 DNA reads TGTGCCAGCAGCGGGGGGGGACAGACAAATCAGCCCCAGCATTTT.

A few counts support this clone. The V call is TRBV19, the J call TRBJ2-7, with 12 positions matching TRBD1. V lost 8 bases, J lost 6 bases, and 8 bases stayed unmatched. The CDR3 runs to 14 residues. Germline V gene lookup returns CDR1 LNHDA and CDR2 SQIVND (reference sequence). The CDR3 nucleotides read TGTGCCAGTGGCCAGGGACAGGGGGCGTCCGAGCAGTACTTC. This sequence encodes CASGQGQGASEQYF. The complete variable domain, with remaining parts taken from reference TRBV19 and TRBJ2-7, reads DGGITQSPKYLFRKEGQNVTLSCEQNLNHDAMYWYRQDPGQGLRLIYYSQIVNDFQKGDIAEGYSVSREKKESFPLTVTSAQKNPTAFYLCASGQGQGASEQYFGPGTRLTVT.

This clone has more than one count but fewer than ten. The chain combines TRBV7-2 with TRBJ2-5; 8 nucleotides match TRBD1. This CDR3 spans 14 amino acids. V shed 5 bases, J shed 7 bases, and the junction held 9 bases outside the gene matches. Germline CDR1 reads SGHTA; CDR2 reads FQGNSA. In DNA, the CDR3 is TGTGCCAGCAGCCTGGACAGGGTGGAGGGGACCCAGTACTTC. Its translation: CASSLDRVEGTQYF. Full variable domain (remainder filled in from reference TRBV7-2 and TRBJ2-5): GAGVSQSPSNKVTEKGKDVELRCDPISGHTALYWYRQSLGQGLEFLIYFQGNSAPDKSGLPSDRFSAERTGGSVSTLTIQRTQQEDSAVYLCASSLDRVEGTQYFGPGTRLLVL.

CDR3 coding DNA: TGTGCCAGCAGCTTAGCTGATAGGATCTATGGCTACACCTTC. Protein product: CASSLADRIYGYTF. The chain uses TRBV7-9 and TRBJ1-2; D call uncertain. Looked up from germline, CDR1 is SEHNR and CDR2 is FQNEAQ (reference sequence). Trimming removed 0 bases at V and 4 bases at J, with 9 bases between. CDR3 length: 14 residues.

The CDR3 protein is CASSDGQGAAVREAFF. The CDR3 region has the DNA TGTGCCAGCAGCGATGGACAGGGGGCCGCCGTCCGGGAAGCTTTCTTT. The chain recombines TRBV9 with TRBJ1-1; 11 bases match TRBD1. V trimming: 3 bases; J trimming: 8 bases; junction bases outside the gene matches: 12. Germline V gene data show CDR1 as SGDLS and CDR2 as YYNGEE. The length of the CDR3 is 16 residues. The full variable domain, its missing parts supplied by reference TRBV9 and TRBJ1-1, is DSGVTQTPKHLITATGQRVTLRCSPRSGDLSVYWYQQSLDQGLQFLIQYYNGEERAKGNILERFSAQQFPDLHSELNLSSLELGDSALYFCASSDGQGAAVREAFFGQGTRLTVV.

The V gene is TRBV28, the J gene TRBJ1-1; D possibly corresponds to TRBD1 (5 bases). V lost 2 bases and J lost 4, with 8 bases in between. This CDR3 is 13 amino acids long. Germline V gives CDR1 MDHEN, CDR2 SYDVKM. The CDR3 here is CASSLPGGTEAFF. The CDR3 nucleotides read TGTGCCAGCAGTTTACCCGGGGGCACTGAAGCTTTCTTT.

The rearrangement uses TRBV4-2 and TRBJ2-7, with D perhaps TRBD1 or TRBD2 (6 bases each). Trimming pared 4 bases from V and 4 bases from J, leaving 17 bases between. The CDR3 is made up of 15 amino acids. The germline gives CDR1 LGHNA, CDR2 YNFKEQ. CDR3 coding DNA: TGTGCCAGCAGCCTCTCGGGGGCAGGTGGGTACGAGCAGTACTTC. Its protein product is CASSLSGAGGYEQYF.

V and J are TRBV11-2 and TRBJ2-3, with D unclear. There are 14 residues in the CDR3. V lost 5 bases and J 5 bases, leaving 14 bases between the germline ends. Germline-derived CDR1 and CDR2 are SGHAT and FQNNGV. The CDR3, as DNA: TGTGCCAGCAGCCCGCCATCACGGGTAGATACGCAGTATTTT. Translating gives CASSPPSRVDTQYF. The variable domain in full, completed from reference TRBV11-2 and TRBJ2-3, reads EAGVAQSPRYKIIEKRQSVAFWCNPISGHATLYWYQQILGQGPKLLIQFQNNGVVDDSQLPKDRFSAERLKGVDSTLKIQPAKLEDSAVYLCASSPPSRVDTQYFGPGTRLTVL.

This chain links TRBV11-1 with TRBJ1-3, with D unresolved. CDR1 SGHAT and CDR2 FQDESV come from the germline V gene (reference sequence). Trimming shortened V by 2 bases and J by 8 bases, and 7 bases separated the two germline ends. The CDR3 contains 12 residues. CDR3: CASSLKGYTIYF. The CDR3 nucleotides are TGTGCCAGCAGCTTAAAGGGATACACCATATATTTT. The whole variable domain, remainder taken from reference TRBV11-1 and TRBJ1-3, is EAEVAQSPRYKITEKSQAVAFWCDPISGHATLYWYRQILGQGPELLVQFQDESVVDDSQLPKDRFSAERLKGVDSTLKIQPAELGDSAMYLCASSLKGYTIYFGEGSWLTVV.

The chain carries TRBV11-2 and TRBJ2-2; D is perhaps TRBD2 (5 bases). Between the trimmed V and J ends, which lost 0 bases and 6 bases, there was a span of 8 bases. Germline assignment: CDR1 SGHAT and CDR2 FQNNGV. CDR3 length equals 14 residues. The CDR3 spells CASSLDVGAGELFF. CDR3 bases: TGTGCCAGCAGCTTAGATGTGGGAGCCGGGGAGCTGTTTTTT.